This TCR beta chain is from a study of T cell responses to AZD1222 COVID-19 vaccine. At the level of the study: Researchers grouped second doses given at about 4 or about 12 weeks into one pool.

Notes on the study in general: Donors were chiefly white British, with a greater number of females, and clonal diversity was perhaps underestimated. Per reports, nearly half of all spike-specific TCRs target regions that are unmutated in variants.

Looked up from germline, CDR1 is KGHSH and CDR2 is LQKENI. This CDR3 spans 17 amino acids. Trimming removed 6 bases from V and 6 bases from J; junction bases left unmatched: 13. For this clone: The antigen is not known.

Clones were sequenced by immunoSEQ multiplex PCR, and TCRdb holds only the in-frame ones, with some missing. The sample lists over 120,000 clones, 80% to 95% occurring once. The source material was peripheral blood, sampled on day 0 of AZD1222 vaccination. This receptor was identified in an adult in good health. The chain joins TRBV18 to TRBJ1-5; 11 nucleotides agree with TRBD1. CDR3 region: CASSQLNPGQGGQPQHF. The CDR3 DNA reads as TGTGCCAGCTCCCAGTTGAACCCGGGACAGGGGGGTCAGCCCCAGCATTTT.